A single sample is the source of the 12 T cell receptor beta chains below, sequenced in a study of post-analysis software for immune sequencing data (dated by TCRdb to about 2015). Results the study describes overall, beyond this receptor: Significantly higher frequencies in patients than in controls were found for roughly five TRBV segments, including TRBV5-6, TRBV5-1 and TRBV20-1.

The method was PCR. The run used an Illumina HiSeq 2500. Unique molecular identifiers were incorporated into TCR beta cDNA libraries to reduce PCR and sequencing biases. TCRdb reanalyzed the raw reads on its own, using fastp at Q25 for trimming and MiXCR for clone calling, and kept in-frame beta chains. Each CDR3 protein gets just one entry, which takes the most common genes and DNA from the rows behind it. The table for this sample lists about 200,000 distinct CDR3 sequences; 29% of them were counted only once. Together, the top ten hold nearly 3.5% of the sample. What these receptors recognize is not known. Sequenced sample: blood. The receptors originated from a girl aged 2 to 17 with multiple sclerosis.

There are a few counts of this clonotype. J is TRBJ2-7 and V is TRBV28, with D perhaps matching TRBD1 (6 bases). The CDR3 covers 15 residues. Germline V gives CDR1 MDHEN, CDR2 SYDVKM. Trimming took 5 bases from V and 6 from J, leaving 20 bases between them. The CDR3 DNA follows: TGTGCCAGCAGTCCCCGGGACACTTTAAGGGCCGAGCAGTACTTC. It is translated as CASSPRDTLRAEQYF.

The chain links TRBV7-9 to TRBJ1-1, with a weak D call TRBD1 (5 bases). Germline values: CDR1 SEHNR, CDR2 FQNEAQ (reference sequence). This CDR3 is 14 amino acids long. Trimming removed 3 bases from V and 5 bases from J, with 13 bases in between. CDR3 in DNA: TGTGCCAGCAGCTTGGGGGGTCTTTTTACTGAAGCTTTCTTT. This encodes CASSLGGLFTEAFF.

The J gene is TRBJ1-5, the V gene TRBV25-1, with D possibly TRBD1 on 6 matching bases. Between the trimmed V and J ends, which lost 2 bases and 3 bases, there was a span of 8 bases. The CDR3 length is 14 residues. CDR1 and CDR2 (germline): MGHDK, SYGVNS. CDR3 sequence reads: CASSERGINQPQHF. CDR3 sequence (DNA): TGTGCCAGCAGTGAAAGGGGGATCAATCAGCCCCAGCATTTT.

This clonotype has a handful of counts. V gene TRBV5-1 combines with J gene TRBJ1-6; D unclear. CDR1 is SGHRS and CDR2 is YFSETQ in the germline V gene. The CDR3 loop spans 13 amino acids. Trimming removed 0 bases from V and 8 bases from J, with 6 bases in between. The CDR3 DNA reads as TGCGCCAGCAGCTTGGAAGTTGATTCACCCCTCCACTTT. Its protein is CASSLEVDSPLHF.

The gene calls are TRBV5-1 and TRBJ1-1, with D uncertain. Trimming pared 0 bases from V and 1 base from J, leaving 7 bases between. From germline, CDR1 is SGHRS and CDR2 YFSETQ. The CDR3 spans 14 residues. The CDR3 is CASSLANRNTEAFF. CDR3 DNA sequence: TGCGCCAGCAGCTTGGCCAATAGGAACACTGAAGCTTTCTTT.

The V and J genes are TRBV11-2 and TRBJ2-1; the D is unclear. This CDR3 contains 13 residues. From germline, CDR1 is SGHAT and CDR2 FQNNGV. Trimming took off 5 bases at V and 7 bases at J, with 12 bases between the two ends. The CDR3 DNA reads as TGTGCCAGCAGCCGGACCGCATGGAATGAGCAGTTCTTC. This encodes CASSRTAWNEQFF.

This clonotype has a handful of counts. This chain joins TRBV2 and TRBJ1-5; the D is unclear. This CDR3 region has 13 residues. Per germline, CDR1 SNHLY and CDR2 FYNNEI. V lost 10 bases, J lost 4 bases, and 14 bases lay in between. This CDR3 reads CATSPRENQPQHF. The CDR3 bases are TGTGCCACCTCCCCCCGGGAAAATCAGCCCCAGCATTTT.

On this clonotype: A read error may be the cause here, since a much bigger clone is one base away. The CDR3 DNA reads as TGTGCCAGCAGATCGACTAGCGGGAGGGCCAAGTTTTTGGCAGATACGCAGTATTTT. Residues: CASRSTSGRAKFLADTQYF. This chain uses TRBV28 with TRBJ2-3, with 14 bases identical to TRBD2. Germline-derived CDR1 and CDR2 are MDHEN and SYDVKM. The CDR3 runs to 19 residues. The V and J ends lost 6 bases and 4 bases, in that order; junction bases with no gene match: 15.

This clonotype was seen at least ten times. The chain has TRBV28 and TRBJ2-7; 7 bases are shared with TRBD1. The CDR3 runs to 14 residues. Germline V gene sequence: CDR1 MDHEN, CDR2 SYDVKM. J lost 1 base, V lost 10 bases, and 10 bases had no gene match. This CDR3 is CAIQLRDRSYEQYF. Written as DNA, the CDR3 is TGTGCCATCCAATTGAGGGACAGATCCTACGAGCAGTACTTC.

This clonotype has more than one count but fewer than ten. V and J are TRBV28 and TRBJ1-4; possibly TRBD1 for D (5 bases). Germline V gene lookup returns CDR1 MDHEN and CDR2 SYDVKM. The V end was cut by 8 bases, the J end by 3 bases, with 16 bases between. This CDR3 spans 15 amino acids. The CDR3 sequence is CASGGWGTANEKLFF. The DNA of the CDR3 is TGTGCCAGCGGGGGATGGGGGACGGCTAATGAAAAACTGTTTTTT.

This chain connects TRBV19 to TRBJ1-1, with D unclear. The CDR3 totals 14 residues. Trimming pared 3 bases from V and 0 bases from J, leaving 8 bases between. Germline V lookup: CDR1 LNHDA, CDR2 SQIVND (reference sequence). The CDR3 DNA reads TGTGCCAGTAGTATTGGGCGGCTGAACACTGAAGCTTTCTTT. It specifies CASSIGRLNTEAFF. The complete variable domain, with remaining parts taken from reference TRBV19 and TRBJ1-1, reads DGGITQSPKYLFRKEGQNVTLSCEQNLNHDAMYWYRQDPGQGLRLIYYSQIVNDFQKGDIAEGYSVSREKKESFPLTVTSAQKNPTAFYLCASSIGRLNTEAFFGQGTRLTVV.

The V gene is TRBV28, the J gene TRBJ2-1, with 7 bases matching TRBD1. V shed 6 bases, J shed 3 bases, and the junction held 11 bases outside the gene matches. CDR3 length: 16 residues. Germline V gives CDR1 MDHEN, CDR2 SYDVKM. Here the CDR3 DNA reads TGTGCCAGCAGCCGTAGAGACAGGGTTAACTACAATGAGCAGTTCTTC. Its translation: CASSRRDRVNYNEQFF.